Shown below are 15 T cell receptor beta chains from a single sample sequenced in a study of STAT5B mutations in CD4+ large granular lymphocyte leukemia. Method: immunoSEQ multiplex PCR; TCRdb's copy keeps in-frame clones and lacks some. The table records approximately 30,000 clones, roughly 80% of them present only once. The material sequenced was CD4+ T cells from blood buffy coats. The receptors shown here come from a human donor in good health.

The J gene is TRBJ2-1, the V gene TRBV28; D might be TRBD2 (7 bases). Germline loops: CDR1 MDHEN, CDR2 SYDVKM. CDR3 length: 15 residues. Trimming stripped 3 bases from V and 7 bases from J, with 16 bases between. The CDR3 loop is CASSFRGARGNEQFF. CDR3 coding DNA: TGTGCCAGCAGTTTCCGGGGGGCCAGAGGAAATGAGCAGTTCTTC.

The chain has TRBV7-2 and TRBJ1-4; tentative D call: TRBD1 (5 bases). The germline V and J ends were trimmed by 4 bases and 1 base, with 10 bases remaining between them. This CDR3 has 15 amino acids. Germline values: CDR1 SGHTA, CDR2 FQGNSA. Written as DNA, the CDR3 is TGTGCCAGCAGCTCAGGCGGGGGAACTAATGAAAAACTGTTTTTT. As protein: CASSSGGGTNEKLFF.

V usage is TRBV5-1 and J usage is TRBJ2-3, with unresolved D. The length of the CDR3 is 14 residues. Germline V gene lookup returns CDR1 SGHRS and CDR2 YFSETQ. The V end lost 4 bases, the J end lost 0 bases, and 9 bases lay between the germline ends. The CDR3 is CASSNDTSTDTQYF. CDR3 in DNA: TGCGCCAGCAGCAACGACACCAGCACAGATACGCAGTATTTT.

The chain has TRBV19 and TRBJ2-1, with TRBD2 identical over 8 bases. The V gene's germline CDR1 is LNHDA and CDR2 SQIVND (reference sequence). Trimming took 11 bases from V and 5 from J; bases not matched to a gene: 11. There are 14 residues in the CDR3. The CDR3 here is CASSGTRGNNEQFF. DNA for the CDR3: TGTGCCTCGTCCGGGACTAGGGGGAACAATGAGCAGTTCTTC.

The rearrangement joins TRBV19 to TRBJ2-1; the match to TRBD1 covers 8 bases. The junction had 2 bases not matched to a gene; V was cut back by 0 bases and J by 13 bases. The CDR3 runs 12 residues. Germline V gives CDR1 LNHDA, CDR2 SQIVND (reference sequence). Here the CDR3 reads CASSIEDRVQFF. DNA for the CDR3: TGTGCCAGTAGTATAGAGGACAGGGTCCAGTTCTTC.

The rearrangement uses TRBV4-2 and TRBJ2-4; D unclear. V lost 0 bases to trimming and J lost 0 bases, with 3 bases between them. This CDR3 region has 14 residues. Per the germline V gene, CDR1 is LGHNA and CDR2 is YNFKEQ. The CDR3 DNA sequence: TGTGCCAGCAGCCAAGATCTAGCCAAAAACATTCAGTACTTC. This codes for CASSQDLAKNIQYF.

This chain links TRBV21-1 with TRBJ2-4. TRBV21-1 is labeled a pseudogene. The CDR3 runs to 13 residues. Here the CDR3 DNA reads TGTGCCAGCAGCAAAGGGGACCAAAACATTCAGTACTTC. Translated: CASSKGDQNIQYF.

The rearrangement uses TRBV15 and TRBJ2-5, with D uncertain. The ends were cut back, 3 bases at V and 1 base at J, with 0 bases in the middle. The germline V gene encodes CDR1 LNHNV and CDR2 YYDKDF (reference sequence). CDR3 length: 11 amino acids. CDR3 amino acids: CATSSQETQYF. The CDR3 DNA follows: TGTGCCACCAGCAGCCAAGAGACCCAGTACTTC.

In nucleotides, the CDR3 is TGTGCCACCAGCAGATTGGGACAGGGTCTCTACGAGCAGTACTTC. This translates into CATSRLGQGLYEQYF. The chain employs TRBV15 and TRBJ2-7; 9 bases fit TRBD1. This CDR3 contains 15 residues. The V gene end was trimmed by 2 bases and the J gene end by 3 bases; junction bases not matched to a gene: 5. Germline values: CDR1 LNHNV, CDR2 YYDKDF (reference sequence).

The chain is built from TRBV21-1 and TRBJ1-3. TRBV21-1 is annotated as a pseudogene. The CDR3 contains 14 residues. The CDR3, as DNA: TGTGCCAGCAGCAAAATCCGGGGACGAGACACCATATATTTT. Translation gives CASSKIRGRDTIYF.

The chain employs TRBV5-1 and TRBJ2-5; TRBD2 might be the D (5 bases). This CDR3 region has 15 residues. Germline V CDR1 and CDR2: SGHRS, YFSETQ. V lost 4 bases and J 2 bases, leaving 15 bases between the germline ends. DNA for the CDR3: TGCGCCAGCAGCCCTAGCTTAGCGACTCAAGAGACCCAGTACTTC. This translates into CASSPSLATQETQYF.

In this sample, this clone turned up a few times. The rearrangement links TRBV9 to TRBJ1-1; no clear D gene. Germline V gene sequence: CDR1 SGDLS, CDR2 YYNGEE. This CDR3 has 14 residues. V lost 5 bases, J lost 0 bases, and 11 bases lay in between. The CDR3 DNA follows: TGTGCCAGCAGATCAGAGACCATGAACACTGAAGCTTTCTTT. Protein: CASRSETMNTEAFF.

This clone appeared a few times. This chain uses TRBV19 with TRBJ1-1, with D hard to call. Germline assignment: CDR1 LNHDA and CDR2 SQIVND (reference sequence). The V end was cut by 2 bases, the J end by 3 bases, with 16 bases between. There are 16 residues in the CDR3. This CDR3 reads CASSIRFRQAHTEAFF. The CDR3, as DNA: TGTGCCAGTAGTATAAGATTTCGGCAGGCACACACTGAAGCTTTCTTT.

The J gene is TRBJ1-1, the V gene TRBV5-1; D is unresolved. The CDR3 contains 18 residues. V gave up 0 bases and J gave up 0 bases, with 18 bases separating them. Germline assignment: CDR1 SGHRS and CDR2 YFSETQ. This CDR3 is CASSLVLGPAGMNTEAFF. CDR3 bases: TGCGCCAGCAGCTTGGTTCTGGGTCCAGCCGGAATGAACACTGAAGCTTTCTTT.

This chain uses TRBV2 with TRBJ2-3; TRBD1 matches 7 bases. Germline CDR1 reads SNHLY; CDR2 reads FYNNEI. The V segment lost 8 bases and the J segment 2 bases; nucleotides outside the gene matches: 10. The CDR3 is 15 residues long. CDR3 nucleotides: TGTGCCAGCGGAAAGACAGGGTCTGACACAGATACGCAGTATTTT. Translated, it gives CASGKTGSDTDTQYF.